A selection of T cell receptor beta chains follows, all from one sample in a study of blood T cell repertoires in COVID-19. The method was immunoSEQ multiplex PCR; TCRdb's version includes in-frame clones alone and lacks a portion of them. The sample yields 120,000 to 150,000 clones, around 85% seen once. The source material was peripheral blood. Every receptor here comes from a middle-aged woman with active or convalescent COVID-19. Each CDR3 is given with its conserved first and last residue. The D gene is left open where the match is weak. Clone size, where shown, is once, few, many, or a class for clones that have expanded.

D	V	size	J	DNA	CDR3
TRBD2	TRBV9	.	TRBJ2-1	TGTGCCAGCAGCGCCCGACTAGCGGGCATAAATGAGCAGTTCTTC	CASSARLAGINEQFF
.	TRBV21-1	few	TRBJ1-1	TGTGCCAGCAGCCTTAAGGGGCGGACGGGGAACACTGAAGCTTTCTTT	CASSLKGRTGNTEAFF
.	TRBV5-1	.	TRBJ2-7	TGCGCCAGCAGCTTTGAGGTCGGTAAGGCCTACGAGCAGTACTTC	CASSFEVGKAYEQYF
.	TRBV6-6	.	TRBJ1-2	TGTGCCATCTCCGCTGACAGCAACTATGGCTACACCTTC	CAISADSNYGYTF
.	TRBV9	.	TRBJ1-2	TGTGCCAGCAGTCCTAACCTACAGGCCTTCGGTGGCTACACCTTC	CASSPNLQAFGGYTF
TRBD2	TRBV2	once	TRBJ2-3	TGTGCCAGCAGTGGCGGGAGAAAGACAGATACGCAGTATTTT	CASSGGRKTDTQYF
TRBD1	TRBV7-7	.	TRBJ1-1	TGTGCCAGCAGCTCCACCTCTAGAAGGACAGGGAGGTATCCGAACACTGAAGCTTTCTTT	CASSSTSRRTGRYPNTEAFF
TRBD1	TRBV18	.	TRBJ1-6	TGTGCCAGCTCACGGGACAGGGTAACTTCACCCCTCCACTTT	CASSRDRVTSPLHF
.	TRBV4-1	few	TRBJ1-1	TGCGCCAGCAGCCAAGACGTCCGGGGAACTGAAGCTTTCTTT	CASSQDVRGTEAFF
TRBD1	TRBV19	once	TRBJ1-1	TGTGCCAGTAAAAATGGACAGGGGTATAGAAACACTGAAGCTTTCTTT	CASKNGQGYRNTEAFF
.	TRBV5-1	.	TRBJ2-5	TGCGCCAGCAGCTTGGGGTCGGGAGCTATCGAGACCCAGTACTTC	CASSLGSGAIETQYF
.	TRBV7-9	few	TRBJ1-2	TGTGCCAGCAGCCCTGGGGACTGGAACTATGGCTACACCTTC	CASSPGDWNYGYTF
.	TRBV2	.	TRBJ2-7	TGTGCCAGCAGTGAAATATGGGCTCGGCCCGAGCAGTACTTC	CASSEIWARPEQYF
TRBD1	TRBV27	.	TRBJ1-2	TGTGCCAGCAGTCTGGACAGGGGAGGCTATGGCTACACCTTC	CASSLDRGGYGYTF
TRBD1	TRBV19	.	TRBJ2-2	TGTGCCAGTAACCGAGGCCGGGACAGGGGCGTGTTGGGCACCGGGGAGCTGTTTTTT	CASNRGRDRGVLGTGELFF
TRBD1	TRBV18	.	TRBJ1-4	TGTGCCAGCTCCCCTCGAGGGACAGGCGACTTTGAAAAACTGTTTTTT	CASSPRGTGDFEKLFF
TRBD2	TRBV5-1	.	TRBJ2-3	TGCGCCAGCAGCCGGGGGCTGGCGGGAGGTTTAGACACAGATACGCAGTATTTT	CASSRGLAGGLDTDTQYF
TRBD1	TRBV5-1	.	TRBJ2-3	TGCGCCAGCAGCTCAGCCGGACAGGGGGCGCATACAGATACGCAGTATTTT	CASSSAGQGAHTDTQYF
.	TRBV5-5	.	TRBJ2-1	TGTGCCAGCAGCTTCGGGGGGCTGAATGAGCAGTTCTTC	CASSFGGLNEQFF
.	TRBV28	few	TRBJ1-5	TGTGCCAGCAGTTTAGGGGGGGGCGGCAATCAGCCCCAGCATTTT	CASSLGGGGNQPQHF
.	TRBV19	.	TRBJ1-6	TGTGCCAGTAGATTGACAGGTCCGAATTCACCCCTCCACTTT	CASRLTGPNSPLHF
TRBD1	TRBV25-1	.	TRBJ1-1	TGTGCCAGCAGCGAGACAGGGTTTATGGGCACTGAAGCTTTCTTT	CASSETGFMGTEAFF
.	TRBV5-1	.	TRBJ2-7	TGCGCCAGCAGGGGGGCAAGCTCCTACGAGCAGTACTTC	CASRGASSYEQYF